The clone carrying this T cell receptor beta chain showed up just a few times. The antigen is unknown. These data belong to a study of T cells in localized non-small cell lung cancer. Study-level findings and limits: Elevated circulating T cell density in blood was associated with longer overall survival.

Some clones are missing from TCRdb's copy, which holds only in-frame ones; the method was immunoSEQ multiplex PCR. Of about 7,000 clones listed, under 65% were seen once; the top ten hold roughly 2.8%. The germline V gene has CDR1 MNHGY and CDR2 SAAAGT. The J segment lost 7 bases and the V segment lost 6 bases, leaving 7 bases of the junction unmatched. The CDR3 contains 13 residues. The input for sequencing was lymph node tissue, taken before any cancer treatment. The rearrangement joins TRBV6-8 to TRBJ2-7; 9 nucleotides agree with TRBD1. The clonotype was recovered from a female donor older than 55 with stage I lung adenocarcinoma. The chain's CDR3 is CASRKQGAGEQYF. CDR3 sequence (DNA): TGTGCCAGCAGGAAACAGGGGGCAGGAGAGCAGTACTTC.